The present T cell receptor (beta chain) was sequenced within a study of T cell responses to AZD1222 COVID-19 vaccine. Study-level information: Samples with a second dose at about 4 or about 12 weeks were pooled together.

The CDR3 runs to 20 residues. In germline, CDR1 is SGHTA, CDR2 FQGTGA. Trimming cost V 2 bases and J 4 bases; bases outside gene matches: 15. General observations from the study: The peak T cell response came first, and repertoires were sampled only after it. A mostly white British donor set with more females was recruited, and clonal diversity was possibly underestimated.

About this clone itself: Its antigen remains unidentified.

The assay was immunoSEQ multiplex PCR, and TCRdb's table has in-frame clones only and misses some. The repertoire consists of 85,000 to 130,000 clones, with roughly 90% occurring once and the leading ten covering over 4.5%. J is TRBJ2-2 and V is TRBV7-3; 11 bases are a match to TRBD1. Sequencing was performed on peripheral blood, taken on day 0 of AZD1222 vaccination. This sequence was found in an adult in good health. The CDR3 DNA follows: TGTGCCAGCAGCTTAGTCGGCAGGACAGGGGGCGGGTCCGTCACCGGGGAGCTGTTTTTT. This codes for CASSLVGRTGGGSVTGELFF.